A selection of T cell receptor beta chains follows, all from one sample in a study of blood T cell repertoires in COVID-19. Generated by immunoSEQ multiplex PCR, the TCRdb table keeps only in-frame clones and is missing some. The sample has some 60,000 clones; about 80% are singletons. The sequenced sample consisted of peripheral blood. These receptors originate from a man aged 30 to 39 with COVID-19, enrolled during active disease. CDR3s include the opening cysteine and the closing phenylalanine or tryptophan. The order of the fields is clone size, J gene, D gene, V gene, CDR3 protein, CDR3 DNA. D genes are given only for firm matches. For some rows the clone size is stated as once, few or many, or as a class when expanded; others skip it.

>.|TRBJ1-6|TRBD1|TRBV30
CASAGTGGYNSPLHF
TGTGCCTCTGCCGGGACAGGGGGCTATAATTCACCCCTCCACTTT
>.|TRBJ1-1|TRBD1|TRBV7-9
CASSSLPGTGVTEAFF
TGTGCCAGCAGCTCCTTGCCCGGGACAGGGGTCACTGAAGCTTTCTTT
>.|TRBJ1-2|.|TRBV5-4
CASSSYRENYGYTF
TGTGCCAGCAGCTCATACAGGGAGAACTATGGCTACACCTTC
>once|TRBJ2-3|.|TRBV5-4
CASSLVGMGTDTQYF
TGTGCCAGCAGCTTGGTCGGGATGGGCACAGATACGCAGTATTTT
>.|TRBJ2-7|TRBD1|TRBV19
CASKKRTGGYEQYF
TGTGCCAGTAAGAAAAGGACAGGGGGCTACGAGCAGTACTTC
>.|TRBJ2-5|TRBD1|TRBV3-1/TRBV3-2
CASNQGQDEETQYF
TGTGCCAGCAACCAAGGACAGGACGAAGAGACCCAGTACTTC
>.|TRBJ2-7|TRBD1|TRBV5-8
CASSRTGSSYEQYF
TGTGCCAGCAGCCGGACAGGGAGCTCCTACGAGCAGTACTTC
>few|TRBJ2-5|.|TRBV4-1
CASRSEPQETQYF
TGCGCCAGCAGGTCCGAGCCGCAAGAGACCCAGTACTTC
>.|TRBJ2-7|.|TRBV28
CASSLWTGSSYEQYF
TGTGCCAGCAGTTTATGGACAGGCAGCTCCTACGAGCAGTACTTC
>.|TRBJ2-2|.|TRBV19
CASGRTANTGELFF
TGTGCCAGTGGACGGACAGCCAACACCGGGGAGCTGTTTTTT
>.|TRBJ2-7|TRBD2|TRBV9
CASSVGEGYEQYF
TGTGCCAGCAGCGTAGGGGAGGGGTACGAGCAGTACTTC
>.|TRBJ1-4|.|TRBV4-1
CASSQGGQGREKLFF
TGCGCCAGCAGCCAAGGTGGGCAGGGTCGGGAAAAACTGTTTTTT
>.|TRBJ2-3|.|TRBV19
CASSPGDSDTQYF
TGTGCCAGTAGTCCTGGCGACTCAGATACGCAGTATTTT
>once|TRBJ1-2|.|TRBV6-1
CASSEGFQALGGYTF
TGTGCCAGCAGTGAAGGCTTTCAGGCCCTCGGCGGCTACACCTTC
>once|TRBJ1-4|.|TRBV15
CATSRAFQGGLSNEKLFF
TGTGCCACCAGCAGGGCTTTCCAGGGAGGGCTATCTAATGAAAAACTGTTTTTT
>.|TRBJ1-4|.|TRBV5-6
CASSLRSGVREKLFF
TGTGCCAGCAGCTTGCGGAGTGGCGTCCGGGAAAAACTGTTTTTT
>.|TRBJ1-2|.|TRBV7-2
CASSSPREHYGYTF
TGTGCCAGCAGCTCCCCAAGGGAGCACTATGGCTACACCTTC
>.|TRBJ1-1|.|TRBV6-5
CASSALTANTEAFF
TGTGCCAGCAGCGCTCTCACAGCGAACACTGAAGCTTTCTTT
>.|TRBJ2-5|TRBD2|TRBV27
CASSPRASGETQYF
TGTGCCAGCAGTCCCCGAGCTAGCGGGGAGACCCAGTACTTC
>.|TRBJ2-1|TRBD2|TRBV11-2
CASSLGGWWFF
TGTGCCAGCAGCTTGGGGGGGTGGTGGTTCTTC
>.|TRBJ2-2|.|TRBV19
CASSPHEVGLHTGELFF
TGTGCCAGTTCACCGCACGAAGTCGGACTACACACCGGGGAGCTGTTTTTT
>.|TRBJ2-7|.|TRBV5-6
CASSYPGQGTYEQYF
TGTGCCAGCAGCTACCCCGGGCAGGGAACCTACGAGCAGTACTTC
>.|TRBJ1-1|.|TRBV5-1
CASSLDRVADTEAFF
TGCGCCAGCAGCTTGGACAGGGTTGCGGACACTGAAGCTTTCTTT
>.|TRBJ2-1|.|TRBV9
CASSVVGANEQFF
TGTGCCAGCAGCGTAGTCGGAGCGAATGAGCAGTTCTTC
>few|TRBJ1-1|.|TRBV18
CASSPPGQNTEAFF
TGTGCCAGCTCACCACCGGGACAGAACACTGAAGCTTTCTTT
>.|TRBJ2-3|TRBD2|TRBV27
CALDEGGISRSTDTQYF
TGTGCCCTAGACGAGGGAGGGATTAGCCGAAGCACAGATACGCAGTATTTT
>few|TRBJ2-3|TRBD2|TRBV2
CASLSSGGSTDTQYF
TGTGCCAGCCTGTCTAGCGGGGGATCCACAGATACGCAGTATTTT
>.|TRBJ2-5|.|TRBV5-8
CASSSARETQYF
TGTGCCAGCAGCTCCGCTAGGGAGACCCAGTACTTC
>.|TRBJ2-5|TRBD1|TRBV6-5
CASRDRGLGGTQYF
TGTGCCAGCAGGGACAGGGGGCTGGGTGGGACCCAGTACTTC
>.|TRBJ2-7|.|TRBV5-5
CASSQNRGTSYEQYF
TGTGCCAGCAGCCAAAACCGGGGGACCTCCTACGAGCAGTACTTC
>.|TRBJ1-4|.|TRBV6-5
CASSYVDSKHEKLFF
TGTGCCAGCAGTTACGTGGACAGTAAACATGAAAAACTGTTTTTT
>few|TRBJ1-2|TRBD1|TRBV5-6
CASSPGTGDRDGYTF
TGTGCCAGCAGCCCCGGGACAGGGGATCGCGATGGCTACACCTTC
>large|TRBJ1-2|.|TRBV4-1
CASSQGWGRIYTF
TGCGCCAGCAGCCAAGGGTGGGGCAGGATCTACACCTTC
>.|TRBJ1-4|.|TRBV19
CASSHIQGEKLFF
TGTGCCAGTAGTCACATCCAGGGAGAAAAACTGTTTTTT
>.|TRBJ2-1|.|TRBV15
CATSRHNLAQDYNEQFF
TGTGCCACCAGCAGACATAACCTAGCGCAAGACTACAATGAGCAGTTCTTC
>.|TRBJ1-1|.|TRBV30
CAWNGEVQGTEAFF
TGTGCCTGGAATGGCGAAGTCCAGGGCACTGAAGCTTTCTTT
>.|TRBJ2-7|TRBD2|TRBV6-5
CASRYSGSWSYEQYF
TGTGCCAGCAGGTATAGCGGGAGTTGGTCCTACGAGCAGTACTTC
>.|TRBJ1-2|TRBD1|TRBV5-6
CASSMGQGEFGGYTF
TGTGCCAGCAGCATGGGACAGGGTGAATTTGGTGGCTACACCTTC
>once|TRBJ1-2|TRBD1|TRBV23-1
CASSQSLTGVRNGYTF
TGCGCCAGCAGTCAATCCCTGACAGGGGTGAGGAATGGCTACACCTTC
>.|TRBJ2-2|.|TRBV29-1
CSALAPRDTGELFF
TGCAGCGCATTAGCCCCCCGGGACACCGGGGAGCTGTTTTTT
>.|TRBJ2-3|TRBD1|TRBV19
CASSTQTGLADTQYF
TGTGCCAGTAGTACGCAGACAGGGTTAGCAGATACGCAGTATTTT
>.|TRBJ1-6|.|TRBV3-1/TRBV3-2
CASSQMGRSSYNSPLHF
TGTGCCAGCAGCCAGATGGGCCGCAGCTCCTATAATTCACCCCTCCACTTT
>once|TRBJ1-2|TRBD1|TRBV9
CASSPTGGASYGYTF
TGTGCCAGCAGTCCCACAGGGGGCGCCTCCTATGGCTACACCTTC
>.|TRBJ1-2|.|TRBV5-1
CASSLDSLNYGYTF
TGCGCCAGCAGCTTAGACAGCCTTAACTATGGCTACACCTTC
>.|TRBJ2-3|.|TRBV6-5
CASSLTGADTQYF
TGTGCCAGCAGTTTAACAGGAGCGGATACGCAGTATTTT
>.|TRBJ2-1|.|TRBV10-3
CATGRTGSSYNEQFF
TGTGCCACAGGGAGGACAGGCAGCTCCTACAATGAGCAGTTCTTC
>medium-sized|TRBJ2-7|TRBD1|TRBV11-3
CASSRQGAGSYEQYF
TGTGCCAGCAGCCGACAGGGGGCTGGGTCCTACGAGCAGTACTTC
>.|TRBJ2-5|.|TRBV30
CAWNRGGGETQYF
TGTGCCTGGAACCGCGGGGGCGGAGAGACCCAGTACTTC
>few|TRBJ2-2|TRBD1|TRBV2
CASGTGLNTGELFF
TGTGCCAGTGGGACAGGACTTAACACCGGGGAGCTGTTTTTT
>once|TRBJ2-5|TRBD1|TRBV28
CASSPWDRQQETQYF
TGTGCCAGCAGCCCCTGGGACAGGCAACAAGAGACCCAGTACTTC
>.|TRBJ1-4|.|TRBV28
CASSLTAINEKLFF
TGTGCCAGCAGTCTGACAGCGATTAATGAAAAACTGTTTTTT
>.|TRBJ1-1|TRBD1|TRBV2
CASTGDSADTEAFF
TGTGCCAGCACGGGGGACAGTGCGGACACTGAAGCTTTCTTT
>.|TRBJ2-7|.|TRBV29-1
CSVDVVEGGEQYF
TGCAGCGTTGATGTCGTGGAGGGGGGGGAGCAGTACTTC
>.|TRBJ2-7|.|TRBV12-3/TRBV12-4
CASSFGRAYEQYF
TGTGCCAGCAGTTTTGGCAGGGCCTACGAGCAGTACTTC
>.|TRBJ1-6|TRBD1|TRBV6-2/TRBV6-3
CASSWDSGVGSPLHF
TGTGCCAGCAGTTGGGACAGCGGCGTGGGTTCACCCCTCCACTTT
>.|TRBJ2-1|.|TRBV2
CASSEDSSRPEQFF
TGTGCCAGCAGTGAGGACTCCTCTCGTCCTGAGCAGTTCTTC
>few|TRBJ1-1|.|TRBV5-4
CASSPGGVPNTEAFF
TGTGCCAGCAGCCCGGGGGGCGTACCGAACACTGAAGCTTTCTTT
>.|TRBJ1-2|.|TRBV2
CASSEIGSGVNYGYTF
TGTGCCAGCAGTGAAATTGGGTCGGGGGTTAACTATGGCTACACCTTC
>.|TRBJ1-6|.|TRBV6-1
CASSEGGSGNSPLHF
TGTGCCAGCAGTGAAGGAGGGTCTGGTAATTCACCCCTCCACTTT